This T cell receptor (beta chain) was profiled in a study of Graves' ophthalmopathy and Graves' hyperthyroidism. From RNA, the CDR3 regions of TCR beta chains were amplified and sequenced. An opening RT-PCR round employed HTBI primers and preceded a second-round multiplex PCR. MiXCR, run by TCRdb on the multiplex PCR reads, gives a single entry per CDR3 protein. The sample shows about 740,000 distinct CDR3 sequences, about 44% of them seen only once. This clonotype was counted between two and nine times. Per the germline V gene, CDR1 is MNHNY and CDR2 is SVGAGI (reference sequence). V shed 0 bases and J shed 5 bases, with 13 bases lying between them. This CDR3 has 15 residues.

The sequenced sample was peripheral blood. The rearrangement links TRBV6-6 to TRBJ1-2, with D perhaps TRBD1 (5 bases). This TCR was recovered from an adult man with Graves' ophthalmopathy. CDR3 region: CASSYSSPGPYGYTF. DNA for the CDR3: TGTGCCAGCAGTTACTCGAGCCCGGGACCGTATGGCTACACCTTC.